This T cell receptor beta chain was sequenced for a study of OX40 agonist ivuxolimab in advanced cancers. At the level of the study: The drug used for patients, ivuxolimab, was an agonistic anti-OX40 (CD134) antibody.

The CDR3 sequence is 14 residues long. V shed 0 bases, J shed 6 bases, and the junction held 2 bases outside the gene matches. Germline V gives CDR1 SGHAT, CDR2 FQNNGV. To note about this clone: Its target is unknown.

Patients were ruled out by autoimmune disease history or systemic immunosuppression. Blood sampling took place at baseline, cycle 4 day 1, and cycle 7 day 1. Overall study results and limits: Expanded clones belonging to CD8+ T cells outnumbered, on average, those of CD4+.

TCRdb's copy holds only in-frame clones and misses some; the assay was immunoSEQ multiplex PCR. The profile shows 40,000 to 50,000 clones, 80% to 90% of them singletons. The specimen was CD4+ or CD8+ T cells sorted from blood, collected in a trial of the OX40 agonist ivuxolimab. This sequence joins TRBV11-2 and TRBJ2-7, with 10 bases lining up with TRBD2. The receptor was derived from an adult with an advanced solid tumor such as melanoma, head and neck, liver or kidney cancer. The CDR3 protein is CASSLDSGGFEQYF. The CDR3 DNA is TGTGCCAGCAGCTTAGATAGCGGGGGGTTCGAGCAGTACTTC.